This paragraph reports one T cell receptor (beta chain). Its antigen is still unknown. Per-base quality was not reported, and no clone a single base away is much larger than it. These data are taken from a study of T cell changes during pregnancy in multiple sclerosis (dated by TCRdb to about 2019). About the study as a whole: In women with multiple sclerosis, the researchers looked at how the T cell repertoire shifted as pregnancy progressed.

Receptor libraries were prepared by the immunoSEQ multiplex PCR assay. The table comes from immuneACCESS by way of TCRdb, which keeps in-frame sequences with V and J called. Part of the clones is missing from these tables; in studies checked, under half for an unresolved V gene and the rest for unknown reasons. The sample table holds some 60,000 clones, of which about 93% were seen once. The ten largest clones add up to around 3% of the sample. The sequence came from a female donor in good health, enrolled as a control in a pregnancy study. Here the sequenced sample was peripheral blood, taken in the third trimester of pregnancy.

The CDR3 has the sequence CASSFRTGGDSYEQYF. The DNA is as follows: TGTGCCAGCAGCTTCCGGACAGGGGGTGACTCCTACGAGCAGTACTTC. The sequence links TRBV5-4 to TRBJ2-7; TRBD1 fits 10 bases in the junction. The CDR3 numbers 16 residues from cysteine through phenylalanine. Only CDR3 DNA is held: 48 bases, read in frame from base 1. For this chain, trimming is 2 bases at the V end and 0 bases at the J end, and the number of junction bases without a gene match is 5. Looking up the germline V gene (reference sequence) yields CDR1 SGHNT and CDR2 YYREEE.